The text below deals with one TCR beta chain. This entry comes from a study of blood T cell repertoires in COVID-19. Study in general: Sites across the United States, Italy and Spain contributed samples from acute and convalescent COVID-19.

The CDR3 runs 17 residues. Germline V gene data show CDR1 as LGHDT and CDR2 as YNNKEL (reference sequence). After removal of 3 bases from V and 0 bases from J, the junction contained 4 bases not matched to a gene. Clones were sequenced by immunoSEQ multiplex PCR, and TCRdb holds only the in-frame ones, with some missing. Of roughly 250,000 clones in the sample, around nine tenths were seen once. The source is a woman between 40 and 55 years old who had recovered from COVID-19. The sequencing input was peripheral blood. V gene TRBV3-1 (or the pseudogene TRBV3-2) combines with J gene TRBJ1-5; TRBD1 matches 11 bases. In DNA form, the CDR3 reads TGTGCCAGCAGCCAGGACAGGGGGCAGGGTAGCAATCAGCCCCAGCATTTT. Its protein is CASSQDRGQGSNQPQHF.